Following are 15 T cell receptor beta chains from one sample sequenced in a study of cytomegalovirus exposure and HLA in healthy donors. The study ran its PCR with 60 Vbeta and 13 Jbeta primers. This table comes from immunoSEQ multiplex PCR, and its TCRdb copy is limited to in-frame clones, with some not included. The sample has roughly 150,000 clones, 84% seen once; the top ten hold around 0.93%. Sequencing was done on a sample of PBMCs. Receptors were obtained from a man aged 25-45 years in good health and CMV-seronegative.

The CDR3 DNA reads as TGTGCCAGCAGACCCACCTTAGCCTATGGCTACACCTTC. Its protein product is CASRPTLAYGYTF. The chain combines TRBV6-5 with TRBJ1-2; D uncertain. CDR1 and CDR2 from the germline V gene are MNHEY and SVGAGI. This CDR3 has 13 amino acids. Trimming took off 6 bases at V and 4 bases at J, with 12 bases between the two ends.

The chain employs TRBV4-1 and TRBJ1-6, with D hard to call. From germline, CDR1 is MGHRA and CDR2 YSYEKL. CDR3 length: 19 amino acids. V gave up 5 bases and J gave up 0 bases, with 20 bases separating them. As DNA, the CDR3 is TGCGCCAGCAGCTCCCAACCCCAGCGGGAGAGCTCCTATAATTCACCCCTCCACTTT. Encoded protein: CASSSQPQRESSYNSPLHF.

The chain is built from TRBV4-2 and TRBJ2-3, with D perhaps matching TRBD1 (5 bases). The CDR3 runs to 14 residues. Germline CDR1 reads LGHNA; CDR2 reads YNFKEQ. V was trimmed by 2 bases and J by 0 bases, leaving 6 bases between them. CDR3 nucleotides: TGTGCCAGCAGCCAAAGGGGAAGCACAGATACGCAGTATTTT. This gives the protein CASSQRGSTDTQYF.

The CDR3 protein is CASLGAVWYEQYF. The CDR3 nucleotides are TGTGCCAGCCTTGGGGCAGTATGGTACGAGCAGTACTTC. This chain joins TRBV5-5 and TRBJ2-7, with D possibly being TRBD1 (5 bases). This CDR3 has 13 residues. The V end was cut by 7 bases, the J end by 4 bases, with 15 bases between. Germline V gene data show CDR1 as SGHKS and CDR2 as YYEKEE (reference sequence).

The rearrangement uses TRBV5-5 and TRBJ2-7; a weak D match, TRBD2 (6 bases). Between the trimmed V and J ends, which lost 1 base and 5 bases, there was a span of 10 bases. The CDR3 covers 13 residues. The germline V gene encodes CDR1 SGHKS and CDR2 YYEKEE (reference sequence). Here the CDR3 DNA reads TGTGCCAGCAGCTTGCGGCGCGGGAACGAGCAGTACTTC. Protein product: CASSLRRGNEQYF.

This clone was observed a single time. V is TRBV20-1 and J is TRBJ2-2; no firm D call. Trimming pared 5 bases from V and 9 bases from J, leaving 10 bases between. Germline V lookup: CDR1 DFQATT, CDR2 SNEGSKA (reference sequence). This CDR3 is 11 amino acids long. CDR3 coding DNA: TGCAGTGCTCCACGTAGTCGGGAGCTGTTTTTT. It is translated as CSAPRSRELFF.

The DNA for the CDR3 is TGTGCCAGCAGCTCGACAGGTCGCTCTGGAAACACCATATATTTT. Translation gives CASSSTGRSGNTIYF. V gene TRBV7-2 combines with J gene TRBJ1-3; the D gene is possibly TRBD1 (6 bases). Germline lookup yields CDR1 SGHTA and CDR2 FQGNSA. This CDR3 comprises 15 residues. Trimming stripped 4 bases from V and 0 bases from J, with 10 bases between. Using reference TRBV7-2 and TRBJ1-3 for the parts outside the CDR3, the full variable domain is GAGVSQSPSNKVTEKGKDVELRCDPISGHTALYWYRQSLGQGLEFLIYFQGNSAPDKSGLPSDRFSAERTGGSVSTLTIQRTQQEDSAVYLCASSSTGRSGNTIYFGEGSWLTVV.

This clone was picked up a small number of times. The V call is TRBV6-5, the J call TRBJ2-7; no reliable D call. The germline gives CDR1 MNHEY, CDR2 SVGAGI. This CDR3 spans 14 amino acids. Trimming removed 6 bases at V and 0 bases at J, with 12 bases between. CDR3 DNA: TGTGCCAGCAGCAAAACCCCCAGCTCCTACGAGCAGTACTTC. This gives the protein CASSKTPSSYEQYF.

The J gene is TRBJ2-5, the V gene TRBV7-2; 7 bases are a match to TRBD1. With V trimmed by 5 bases and J by 5 bases, 11 bases remained unmatched. Germline CDR1 and CDR2: SGHTA and FQGNSA. The CDR3 has 15 amino acids. The chain's CDR3 is CASSPGSQGRETQYF. The CDR3 DNA follows: TGTGCCAGCAGCCCGGGTTCACAGGGGCGGGAGACCCAGTACTTC.

V is TRBV19 and J is TRBJ1-2, with 9 bases that match TRBD1. Germline V CDR1 and CDR2: LNHDA, SQIVND (reference sequence). The V gene end was trimmed by 10 bases and the J gene end by 0 bases; junction bases not matched to a gene: 15. The CDR3 extends over 17 amino acids. The CDR3 sequence: CATVAIGTGQTNYGYTF. For the CDR3, the DNA is TGTGCCACCGTCGCAATTGGGACAGGGCAAACTAACTATGGCTACACCTTC.

This clone was observed once. The J gene is TRBJ2-7, the V gene TRBV2; 9 positions agree with TRBD2. Germline V gene lookup returns CDR1 SNHLY and CDR2 FYNNEI. The CDR3 has 14 residues. V gave up 7 bases and J gave up 5 bases; unmatched junction bases: 9. The DNA of the CDR3 is TGTGCCAGCATACCGAGCGGGGGGCATCACGAGCAGTACTTC. Translating gives CASIPSGGHHEQYF.

V is TRBV7-2 and J is TRBJ2-1, with 9 bases lining up with TRBD2. V shed 2 bases, J shed 4 bases, and the junction held 3 bases outside the gene matches. This CDR3 has 15 amino acids. The V gene's germline CDR1 is SGHTA and CDR2 FQGNSA. The CDR3 loop reads CASSLTSGRYNEQFF. CDR3 bases: TGTGCCAGCAGCTTAACCAGCGGGAGGTACAATGAGCAGTTCTTC.

This chain joins TRBV5-1 and TRBJ1-3; perhaps TRBD1 as D (6 bases). The CDR3 contains 15 residues. V was cut by 5 bases and J by 4 bases, with 16 bases left in between. Germline V gene lookup returns CDR1 SGHRS and CDR2 YFSETQ. CDR3 in amino acids: CASSQGGGLGNTIYF. The CDR3 nucleotides read TGCGCCAGCAGTCAAGGGGGGGGCCTGGGAAACACCATATATTTT.

The V call is TRBV7-6, the J call TRBJ2-7; TRBD2 agrees at 14 bases. CDR3 size: 16 residues. With V trimmed by 5 bases and J by 0 bases, 3 bases remained unmatched. The germline gives CDR1 SGHVS, CDR2 FNYEAQ. CDR3 amino acids: CASSPGTSGSSYEQYF. In DNA, the CDR3 is TGTGCCAGCAGCCCAGGGACTAGCGGGAGCTCCTACGAGCAGTACTTC. Looking up the rest from reference TRBV7-6 and TRBJ2-7 gives the full variable domain: GAGVSQSPRYKVTKRGQDVALRCDPISGHVSLYWYRQALGQGPEFLTYFNYEAQQDKSGLPNDRFSAERPEGSISTLTIQRTEQRDSAMYRCASSPGTSGSSYEQYFGPGTRLTVT.

V and J are TRBV9 and TRBJ2-1; TRBD2 matches 8 bases. The V gene's germline CDR1 is SGDLS and CDR2 YYNGEE. This CDR3 is 16 amino acids long. V was pared by 0 bases and J by 8 bases, with 10 bases of the junction left unmatched. The CDR3 loop reads CASSVEADPGGDEQFF. DNA of the CDR3: TGTGCCAGCAGCGTAGAAGCTGACCCCGGGGGGGATGAGCAGTTCTTC. Looking up the rest from reference TRBV9 and TRBJ2-1 gives the full variable domain: DSGVTQTPKHLITATGQRVTLRCSPRSGDLSVYWYQQSLDQGLQFLIQYYNGEERAKGNILERFSAQQFPDLHSELNLSSLELGDSALYFCASSVEADPGGDEQFFGPGTRLTVL.